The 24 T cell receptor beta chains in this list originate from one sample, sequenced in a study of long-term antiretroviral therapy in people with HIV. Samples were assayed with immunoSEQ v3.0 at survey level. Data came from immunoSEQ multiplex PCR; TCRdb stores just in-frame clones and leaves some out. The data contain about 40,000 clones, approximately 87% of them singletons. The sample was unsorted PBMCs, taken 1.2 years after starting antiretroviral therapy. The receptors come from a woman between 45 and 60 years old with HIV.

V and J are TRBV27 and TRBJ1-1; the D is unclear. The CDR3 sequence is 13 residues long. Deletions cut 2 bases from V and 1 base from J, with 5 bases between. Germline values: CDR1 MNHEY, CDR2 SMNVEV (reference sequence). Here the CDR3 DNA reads TGTGCCAGCAGTTTAAAGGGGAACACTGAAGCTTTCTTT. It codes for CASSLKGNTEAFF.

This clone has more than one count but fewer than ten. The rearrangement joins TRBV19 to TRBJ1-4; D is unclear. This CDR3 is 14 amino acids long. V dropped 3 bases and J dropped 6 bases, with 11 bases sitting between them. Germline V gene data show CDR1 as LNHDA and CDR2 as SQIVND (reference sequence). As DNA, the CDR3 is TGTGCCAGTAGTATGCTGTCCTGGGATGAAAAACTGTTTTTT. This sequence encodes CASSMLSWDEKLFF.

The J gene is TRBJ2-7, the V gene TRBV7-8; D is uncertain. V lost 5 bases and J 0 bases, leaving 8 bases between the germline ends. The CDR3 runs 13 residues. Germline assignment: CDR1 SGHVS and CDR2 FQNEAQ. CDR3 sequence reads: CASSPESSYEQYF. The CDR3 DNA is TGTGCCAGCAGCCCCGAGAGCTCCTACGAGCAGTACTTC.

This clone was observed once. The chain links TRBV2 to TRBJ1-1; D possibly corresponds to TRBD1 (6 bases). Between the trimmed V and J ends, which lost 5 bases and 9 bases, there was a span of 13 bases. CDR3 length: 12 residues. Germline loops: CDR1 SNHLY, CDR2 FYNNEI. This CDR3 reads CASSNHRDQAFF. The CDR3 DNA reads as TGTGCCAGCAGTAACCACAGGGATCAAGCTTTCTTT.

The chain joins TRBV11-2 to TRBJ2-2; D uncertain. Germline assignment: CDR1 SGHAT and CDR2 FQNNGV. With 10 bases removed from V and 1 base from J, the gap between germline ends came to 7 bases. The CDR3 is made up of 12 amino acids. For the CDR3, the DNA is TGTGCCAACCGGCAGAACACCGGGGAGCTGTTTTTT. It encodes CANRQNTGELFF.

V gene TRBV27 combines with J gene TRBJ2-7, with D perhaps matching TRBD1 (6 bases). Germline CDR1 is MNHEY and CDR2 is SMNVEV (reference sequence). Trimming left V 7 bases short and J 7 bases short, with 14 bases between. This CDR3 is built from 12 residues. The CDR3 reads CASMRLGGEQYF. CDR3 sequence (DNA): TGTGCCAGCATGCGATTAGGGGGTGAGCAGTACTTC.

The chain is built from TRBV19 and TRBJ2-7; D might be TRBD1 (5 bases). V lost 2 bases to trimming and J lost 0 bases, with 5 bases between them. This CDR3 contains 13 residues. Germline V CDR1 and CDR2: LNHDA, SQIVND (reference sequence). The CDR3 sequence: CASSIQGSYEQYF. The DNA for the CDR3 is TGTGCCAGTAGTATACAGGGCTCCTACGAGCAGTACTTC. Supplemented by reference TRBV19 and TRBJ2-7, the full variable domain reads DGGITQSPKYLFRKEGQNVTLSCEQNLNHDAMYWYRQDPGQGLRLIYYSQIVNDFQKGDIAEGYSVSREKKESFPLTVTSAQKNPTAFYLCASSIQGSYEQYFGPGTRLTVT.

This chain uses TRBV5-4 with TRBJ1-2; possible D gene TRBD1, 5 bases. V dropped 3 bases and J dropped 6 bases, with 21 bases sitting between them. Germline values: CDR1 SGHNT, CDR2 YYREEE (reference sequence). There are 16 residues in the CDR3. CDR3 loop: CASSWGLGTVKDGYTF. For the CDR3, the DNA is TGTGCCAGCAGCTGGGGATTAGGGACCGTAAAAGATGGCTACACCTTC.

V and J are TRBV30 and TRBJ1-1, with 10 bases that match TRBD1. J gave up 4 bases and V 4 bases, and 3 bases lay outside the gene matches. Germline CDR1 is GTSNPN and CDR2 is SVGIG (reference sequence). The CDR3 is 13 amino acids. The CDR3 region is CAWIRTGGTEAFF. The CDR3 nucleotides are TGTGCCTGGATTAGGACAGGGGGCACTGAAGCTTTCTTT.

CDR3 in DNA: TGTGCCAGCAGCCTTAGACAGGGGGCGGGTGAGCAGTTCTTC. Protein sequence: CASSLRQGAGEQFF. This rearrangement joins TRBV7-2 to TRBJ2-1; 10 nucleotides line up with TRBD1. From germline, CDR1 is SGHTA and CDR2 FQGNSA. V trimming: 5 bases; J trimming: 9 bases; junction bases outside the gene matches: 7. The CDR3 runs 14 residues. The variable domain in full, with the rest retrieved from reference TRBV7-2 and TRBJ2-1, is GAGVSQSPSNKVTEKGKDVELRCDPISGHTALYWYRQSLGQGLEFLIYFQGNSAPDKSGLPSDRFSAERTGGSVSTLTIQRTQQEDSAVYLCASSLRQGAGEQFFGPGTRLTVL.

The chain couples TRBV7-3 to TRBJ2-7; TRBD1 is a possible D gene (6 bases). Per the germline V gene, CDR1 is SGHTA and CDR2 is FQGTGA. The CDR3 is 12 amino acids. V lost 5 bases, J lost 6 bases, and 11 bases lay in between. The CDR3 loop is CASSHPGAEQYF. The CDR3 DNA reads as TGTGCCAGCAGCCATCCAGGGGCCGAGCAGTACTTC.

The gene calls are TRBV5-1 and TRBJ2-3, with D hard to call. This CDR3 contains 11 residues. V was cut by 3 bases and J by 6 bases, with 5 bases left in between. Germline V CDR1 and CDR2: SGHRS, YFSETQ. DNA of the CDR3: TGCGCCAGCAGCTACCAGGATACGCAGTATTTT. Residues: CASSYQDTQYF.

CDR3 in DNA: TGTGCCAGCAGACGAGGACAGGGAGAAGAGACCCAGTACTTC. This encodes CASRRGQGEETQYF. The V call is TRBV6-6, the J call TRBJ2-5, with 8 bases lining up with TRBD1. Germline CDR1 MNHNY, CDR2 SVGAGI (reference sequence). This CDR3 contains 14 residues. V was clipped by 6 bases and J by 3 bases; unmatched bases: 6.

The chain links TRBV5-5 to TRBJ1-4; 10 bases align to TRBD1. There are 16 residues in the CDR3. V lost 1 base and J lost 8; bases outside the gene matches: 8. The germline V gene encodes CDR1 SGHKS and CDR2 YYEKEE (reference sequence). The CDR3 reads CASSLYWGQGIEKLFF. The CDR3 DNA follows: TGTGCCAGCAGCTTGTATTGGGGACAGGGGATCGAAAAACTGTTTTTT.

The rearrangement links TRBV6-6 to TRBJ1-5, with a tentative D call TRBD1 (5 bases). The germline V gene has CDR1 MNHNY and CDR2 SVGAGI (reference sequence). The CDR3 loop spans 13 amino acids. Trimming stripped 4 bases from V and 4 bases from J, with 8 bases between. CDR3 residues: CASSFTGNQPQHF. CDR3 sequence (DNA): TGTGCCAGCAGTTTTACAGGTAATCAGCCCCAGCATTTT.

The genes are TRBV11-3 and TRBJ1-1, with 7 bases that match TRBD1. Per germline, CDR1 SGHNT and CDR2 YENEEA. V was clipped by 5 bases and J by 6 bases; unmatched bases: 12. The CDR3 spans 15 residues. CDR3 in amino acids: CASSRGTAERAEAFF. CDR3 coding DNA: TGTGCCAGCAGCCGGGGGACAGCGGAACGCGCTGAAGCTTTCTTT.

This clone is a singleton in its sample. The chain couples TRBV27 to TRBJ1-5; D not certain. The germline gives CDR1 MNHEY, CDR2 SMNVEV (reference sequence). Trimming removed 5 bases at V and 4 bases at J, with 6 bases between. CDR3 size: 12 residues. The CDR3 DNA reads TGTGCCAGCAGTCTACCTAATCAGCCCCAGCATTTT. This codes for CASSLPNQPQHF.

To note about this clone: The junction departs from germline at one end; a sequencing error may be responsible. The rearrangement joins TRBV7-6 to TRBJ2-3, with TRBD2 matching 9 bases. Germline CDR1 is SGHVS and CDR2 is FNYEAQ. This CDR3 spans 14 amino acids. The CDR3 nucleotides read TGTGCCAGCAGCCTAGCGGGGTTCACAGATACGCAGTATTTT. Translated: CASSLAGFTDTQYF. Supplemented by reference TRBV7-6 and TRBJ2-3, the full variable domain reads GAGVSQSPRYKVTKRGQDVALRCDPISGHVSLYWYRQALGQGPEFLTYFNYEAQQDKSGLPNDRFSAERPEGSISTLTIQRTEQRDSAMYRCASSLAGFTDTQYFGPGTRLTVL.

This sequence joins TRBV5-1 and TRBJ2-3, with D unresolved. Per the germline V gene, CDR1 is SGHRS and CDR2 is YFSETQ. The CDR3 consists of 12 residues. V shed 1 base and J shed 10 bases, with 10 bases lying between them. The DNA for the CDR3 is TGCGCCAGCAGCTTGTCCAGCACCGCGCAGTATTTT. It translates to CASSLSSTAQYF.

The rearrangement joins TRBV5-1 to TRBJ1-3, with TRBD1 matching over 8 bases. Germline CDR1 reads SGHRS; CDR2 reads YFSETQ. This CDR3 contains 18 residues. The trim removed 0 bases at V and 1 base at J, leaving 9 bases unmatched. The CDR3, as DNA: TGCGCCAGCAGCTTGGTGTCTGGGCAGGGGGCGTCTGGAAACACCATATATTTT. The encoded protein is CASSLVSGQGASGNTIYF.

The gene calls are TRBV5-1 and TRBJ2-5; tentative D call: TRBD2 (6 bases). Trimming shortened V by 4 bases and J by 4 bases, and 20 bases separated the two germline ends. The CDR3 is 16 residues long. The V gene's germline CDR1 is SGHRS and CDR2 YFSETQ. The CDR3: CASSRSPAIGGETQYF. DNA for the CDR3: TGCGCCAGCAGCCGATCCCCGGCTATCGGGGGAGAGACCCAGTACTTC.

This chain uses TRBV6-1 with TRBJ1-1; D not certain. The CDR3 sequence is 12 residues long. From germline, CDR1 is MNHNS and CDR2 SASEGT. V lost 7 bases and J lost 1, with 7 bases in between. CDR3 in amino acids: CASNFGNTEAFF. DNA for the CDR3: TGTGCCAGCAACTTCGGGAACACTGAAGCTTTCTTT.

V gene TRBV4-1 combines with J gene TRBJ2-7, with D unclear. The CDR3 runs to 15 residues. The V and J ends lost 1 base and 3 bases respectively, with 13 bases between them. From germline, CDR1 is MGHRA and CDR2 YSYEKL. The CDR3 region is CASSQGAAIRYEQYF. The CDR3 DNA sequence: TGCGCCAGCAGCCAAGGGGCAGCGATCCGCTACGAGCAGTACTTC.

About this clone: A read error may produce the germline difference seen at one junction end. CDR3 DNA sequence: TGTGCCGGCAGCCCCCTTGGGGCTACGGTCGGCGACACCATATATTTT. It codes for CAGSPLGATVGDTIYF. J is TRBJ1-3 and V is TRBV4-2; TRBD1 might be the D (5 bases). This CDR3 comprises 16 residues. Germline CDR1 is LGHNA and CDR2 is YNFKEQ.